This is a list of T cell receptor beta chains from one sample in a study of cytotoxic CD8 clonotypes in ibrutinib-treated CLL. Here immunoSEQ multiplex PCR was the method, and the copy in TCRdb shows in-frame clones only, minus some. Of about 85,000 clones in the sample, roughly 83% were seen once. The sequencing used PBMCs, collected after 12 months of ibrutinib treatment. The receptor source for this set is a human donor with chronic lymphocytic leukemia. Each CDR3 is given with its conserved first and last residue. Each record gives: J gene, V gene, D gene, CDR3 protein. The D gene is left open where the match is weak.

>TRBJ1-3|TRBV4-2|-
CASSHTPGSGNTIYF
>TRBJ2-1|TRBV7-3|-
CASSSGDEQFF
>TRBJ1-2|TRBV18|-
CASSPDGLGGYTF
>TRBJ1-1|TRBV6-6|-
CASSYSESNTEAFF
>TRBJ1-5|TRBV5-3|-
CARSLVSYQPQHF
>TRBJ2-5|TRBV5-6|-
CATAALAQETQYF
>TRBJ1-2|TRBV27|-
CASSLGPSYGYTF
>TRBJ2-3|TRBV7-6|-
CASSLGSSPPQYF
>TRBJ1-2|TRBV19|-
CASLQTGMDYGYTF
>TRBJ2-7|TRBV5-1|TRBD1
CASSLVTQGAYEQYF
>TRBJ1-2|TRBV7-9|-
CASSPLNAGRFYGYTF
>TRBJ2-1|TRBV7-2|TRBD2
CASSLGAPGLAGGRDEQFF
>TRBJ2-1|TRBV6-5|-
CASSWVALGEQFF
>TRBJ2-7|TRBV30|TRBD2
CAWTRGAGAYEQYF
>TRBJ2-7|TRBV5-1|-
CASSLEGPSYEQYF
>TRBJ1-2|TRBV7-8|-
CASSLGGYGYTF
>TRBJ1-6|TRBV9|TRBD1
CASGHTRGTGGNSPLHF
>TRBJ1-4|TRBV6-5|-
CASSLAGWGKLFF
>TRBJ1-1|TRBV7-9|-
CASSLRGSAAFF
>TRBJ1-1|TRBV28|TRBD1
CASSPAGGDGHTEAFF
>TRBJ2-3|TRBV6-6|-
CASRGPGDTQYF
>TRBJ2-7|TRBV28|TRBD1
CASSFSGTANYEQYF
>TRBJ1-2|TRBV6-5|TRBD1
CASSYDRDGYGYTF
>TRBJ1-1|TRBV15|TRBD1
CATSAGRGRTEAFF
>TRBJ2-4|TRBV4-2|-
CASSQGGVAKNIQYF
>TRBJ2-3|TRBV14|TRBD2
CASSPRFGGSTDTQYF
>TRBJ2-1|TRBV5-1|-
CASSPQTSYNEQFF
>TRBJ2-5|TRBV19|TRBD1
CASSSTGPGAETQYF
>TRBJ2-1|TRBV7-7|TRBD1
CASSEGQGAKQFF
>TRBJ2-1|TRBV2|TRBD2
CASSVVAGGQGEQFF
>TRBJ1-4|TRBV18|-
CASSRAETNEKLFF
>TRBJ2-3|TRBV4-3|TRBD2
CASSQQPSGGSTDTQYF
>TRBJ1-1|TRBV7-9|-
CASSLGSPNTEAFF
>TRBJ1-1|TRBV11-2|-
CASSSYTGTNTEAFF
>TRBJ2-3|TRBV5-1|-
CASSPMGGSDTQYF
>TRBJ2-7|TRBV6-4|TRBD1
CARTRDRGHEQYF
>TRBJ1-4|TRBV18|-
CASSSLENEKLFF
>TRBJ1-1|TRBV18|-
CASSLGPDTEAFF
>TRBJ2-1|TRBV5-1|TRBD1
CASSFVTGTGGYNEQFF
>TRBJ2-2|TRBV6-1|-
CASTPLGNTGELFF
>TRBJ1-5|TRBV18|TRBD1
CASSPFVGGGQPQHF
>TRBJ2-5|TRBV10-2|-
CASSGGAGWTQYF
>TRBJ1-1|TRBV11-2|-
CASSAFMNTEAFF
>TRBJ2-2|TRBV19|TRBD1
CASSGSGGTGELFF
>TRBJ1-4|TRBV28|-
CASSPGGRGEKLFF
>TRBJ1-2|TRBV19|-
CASSRDGDYGYTF
>TRBJ2-3|TRBV7-3|TRBD2
CASSLGLAGADTQYF
>TRBJ2-7|TRBV28|-
CASSLFGSYEQYF
>TRBJ2-2|TRBV9|TRBD2
CASSPGGRELGELFF
>TRBJ2-5|TRBV7-3|TRBD2
CASSAGTGTSGETQYF